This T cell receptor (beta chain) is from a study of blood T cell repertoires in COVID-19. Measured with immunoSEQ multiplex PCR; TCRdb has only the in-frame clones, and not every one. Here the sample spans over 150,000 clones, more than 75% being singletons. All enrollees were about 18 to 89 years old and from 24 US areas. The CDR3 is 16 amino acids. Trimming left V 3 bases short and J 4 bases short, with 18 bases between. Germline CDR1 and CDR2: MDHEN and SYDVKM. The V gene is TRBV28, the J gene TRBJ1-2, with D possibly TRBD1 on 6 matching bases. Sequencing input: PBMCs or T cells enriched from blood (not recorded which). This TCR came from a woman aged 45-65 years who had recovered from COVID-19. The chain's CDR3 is CASSFVGGAASYGYTF. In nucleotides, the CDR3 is TGTGCCAGCAGTTTTGTGGGGGGGGCGGCATCCTATGGCTACACCTTC.